The present T cell receptor beta chain was sequenced within a study of OX40 agonist ivuxolimab in advanced cancers. Clones were read by immunoSEQ multiplex PCR, and TCRdb kept only the in-frame ones, dropping some. The sample lists 60,000 to 75,000 clones, 88% occurring once. The CDR3 covers 14 residues. Germline V gene data show CDR1 as SGHDT and CDR2 as YYEEEE. Trimming stripped 0 bases from V and 0 bases from J, with 1 base between. The sequences come from CD4+ or CD8+ T cells sorted from blood, collected in a trial of the OX40 agonist ivuxolimab. The clonotype originates from an adult with an advanced solid tumor such as melanoma, head and neck, liver or kidney cancer. The chain uses TRBV5-6 and TRBJ1-6; D gene unclear. The CDR3 reads CASSLGSYNSPLHF. The DNA for the CDR3 is TGTGCCAGCAGCTTGGGCTCCTATAATTCACCCCTCCACTTT.